This T cell receptor (beta chain) is from a study of beta chain features in type 1 diabetes. The study, taken as a whole, reports: Across patients, naive, central memory and Treg TCRB repertoires exhibited apparently greater similarity than was observed across healthy donors. Significant though moderate, a shortening of TCRB CDR3s appeared in all four CD4+ subsets of Type 1 diabetes patients.

This clone was counted between two and nine times. The antigen is not known. This CDR3 region has 15 residues. CDR1 SGDLS and CDR2 YYNGEE come from the germline V gene. V lost 4 bases to trimming and J lost 6 bases; unmatched junction nucleotides: 6. Every isolated RNA sample was fully reverse transcribed, so sequencing captured expressed TCRB transcripts. Assay used: immunoSEQ multiplex PCR; TCRdb lists only in-frame clones, some missing. The table includes 250,000 to 350,000 clones, around an eighth detected once. The source is a man aged 30 to 45 with type 1 diabetes. The rearrangement joins TRBV9 to TRBJ2-2; 10 bases match TRBD2. The sample was naive CD4+ T cells from blood. The CDR3 coding sequence is TGTGCCAGCAGCCACGTTCTAGCGGGAGCCGGGGAGCTGTTTTTT. Amino acids: CASSHVLAGAGELFF.